This is a list of T cell receptor beta chains from one sample in a study of long-term antiretroviral therapy in people with HIV. Repertoires were generated with immunoSEQ multiplex PCR, while TCRdb's copy carries only in-frame clones and drops some. The data contain more than 20,000 clones, around 84% of them seen just once; the ten biggest clones take up roughly 4.5%. Sequenced here: unsorted PBMCs, sampled 1.3 years after starting antiretroviral therapy. These receptors all stem from a man in his sixties with HIV. The CDR3 runs from the conserved cysteine through the conserved F or W. D genes are given only for firm matches.

CASSPTGYGYTF	NA	TRBJ1-2	12	TRBV6-5
CASSVALSSGANVLTF	NA	TRBJ2-6	16	TRBV6-1
CASSPKRERTYNEQFF	TRBD2	TRBJ2-1	16	TRBV14
CASSLLVSGNTIYF	NA	TRBJ1-3	14	TRBV5-6
CASSDRGGLLSGNTIYF	NA	TRBJ1-3	17	TRBV6-4
CASSEVGQPQHF	NA	TRBJ1-5	12	TRBV6-1
CASSYRVWDTEAFF	NA	TRBJ1-1	14	TRBV7-2
CASSLSVVAGEYSGNTIYF	NA	TRBJ1-3	19	TRBV5-1
CATSSGGEVVHEQFF	NA	TRBJ2-1	15	TRBV15
CASSLASGYTDTQYF	TRBD2	TRBJ2-3	15	TRBV5-5
CATPDGSWVATGETQYF	NA	TRBJ2-5	17	TRBV12-5
CASSLRQKNTEAFF	NA	TRBJ1-1	14	TRBV5-1
CAISDPPVNTEAFF	NA	TRBJ1-1	14	TRBV10-3
CASSPIGTGGFETQYF	TRBD1	TRBJ2-5	16	TRBV28
CASSPQRGRGSYEQYF	TRBD1	TRBJ2-7	16	TRBV18
CSVERGLEAFF	TRBD1	TRBJ1-1	11	TRBV29-1
CASSLVLAGSSQETQYF	TRBD2	TRBJ2-5	17	TRBV5-1
CASSLGRQGAEEQYF	TRBD1	TRBJ2-7	15	TRBV5-4
CASSDYSDGWAKNIQYF	NA	TRBJ2-4	17	TRBV6-1
CAWSGDGNTEAFF	NA	TRBJ1-1	13	TRBV30
CASSLGGASFYNEQFF	NA	TRBJ2-1	16	TRBV11-1
CASSTTGPSYEQYF	NA	TRBJ2-7	14	TRBV19
CASSGRIQETQYF	NA	TRBJ2-5	13	TRBV9
CAMGGSYNSPLHF	NA	TRBJ1-6	13	TRBV28
CASSPGGTYGYTF	NA	TRBJ1-2	13	TRBV18
CASSEGTYEQYF	NA	TRBJ2-7	12	TRBV5-1
CASSLRTASFSSGANVLTF	NA	TRBJ2-6	19	TRBV27
CASSPPIELTGELFF	NA	TRBJ2-2	15	TRBV18
CASSYRGFANEKLFF	TRBD1	TRBJ1-4	15	TRBV6-5
CASRSSVGFMAYEQYF	NA	TRBJ2-7	16	TRBV10-2
CASSPEGYGYTF	NA	TRBJ1-2	12	TRBV11-2
CASSLAQPQETQYF	NA	TRBJ2-5	14	TRBV5-1
CASSGLRGEQYF	NA	TRBJ2-7	12	TRBV4-1
CASSTTGSSYNEQFF	NA	TRBJ2-1	15	TRBV25-1
CASSPPDGIRTQYF	NA	TRBJ2-5	14	TRBV7-2
CASSQGTSVYEQYF	TRBD2	TRBJ2-7	14	TRBV7-9
CASSDYEQYF	NA	TRBJ2-7	10	TRBV2
CASSLDRGRSDTQYF	TRBD1	TRBJ2-3	15	TRBV5-6
CASSVTGGEKLFF	NA	TRBJ1-4	13	TRBV5-1